Listed here are 5 T cell receptor beta chains from one sample, sequenced in a study of shared clonotypes between healthy human individuals (dated by TCRdb to about 2020). Libraries were built with the immunoSEQ multiplex PCR assay. Imported from immuneACCESS, the table was reduced by TCRdb to in-frame sequences with V and J called. These copies leave out some clones; in studies compared against another copy, an unresolved V gene accounts for under half, and the cause of the remainder is not known. In this sample the table shows more than 2 million clones, under 97% of which occur a single time. In total, the top ten clones hold around 0.13% of the sample. The source material was naive CD4+ T cells sorted from blood. The intended sense of this specimen's cell subset or site label: CD45RA+ positively selected. These receptors all come from a man between 18 and 29 years old in good health.

The CDR3 reads CAWSVRGLYNQPQHF. The CDR3 DNA sequence: TGTGCCTGGAGTGTACGGGGGCTCTACAATCAGCCCCAGCATTTT. This chain uses TRBV30 with TRBJ1-5; D possibly corresponds to TRBD1 (6 bases). V shed 0 bases and J shed 3 bases, with 12 bases lying between them. Germline CDR1 and CDR2: GTSNPN and SVGIG (reference sequence). The CDR3 consists of 15 residues.

This clone was counted a single time. The chain links TRBV5-4 to TRBJ2-7, with no clear D. Trimming shortened V by 0 bases and J by 3 bases, and 13 bases separated the two germline ends. Germline V gene lookup returns CDR1 SGHNT and CDR2 YYREEE (reference sequence). The length of the CDR3 is 15 residues. The CDR3 sequence is CASSLDRAAYYEQYF. Written as DNA, the CDR3 is TGTGCCAGCAGCTTGGATCGGGCAGCTTACTACGAGCAGTACTTC.

The chain combines TRBV7-8 with TRBJ2-3; TRBD1 is a possible D gene (5 bases). Germline-derived CDR1 and CDR2 are SGHVS and FQNEAQ. This CDR3 is 15 amino acids long. V lost 2 bases and J 0 bases, leaving 9 bases between the germline ends. The CDR3 is CASSLQGTSTDTQYF. The DNA of the CDR3 is TGTGCCAGCAGCTTACAGGGCACCAGCACAGATACGCAGTATTTT. Complete variable domain (other parts from reference TRBV7-8 and TRBJ2-3): GAGVSQSPRYKVAKRGQDVALRCDPISGHVSLFWYQQALGQGPEFLTYFQNEAQLDKSGLPSDRFFAERPEGSVSTLKIQRTQQEDSAVYLCASSLQGTSTDTQYFGPGTRLTVL.

Comment on this clone: Other nucleotide sequences from this sample produce the same CDR3. The chain joins TRBV5-1 to TRBJ1-1; 7 positions match TRBD1. Trimming cost V 2 bases and J 0 bases; bases outside gene matches: 1. Germline V CDR1 and CDR2: SGHRS, YFSETQ. This CDR3 spans 14 amino acids. The CDR3 region has the DNA TGCGCCAGCAGCTTAGGACAGGTGAACACTGAAGCTTTCTTT. Protein: CASSLGQVNTEAFF. Combining the CDR3 with reference TRBV5-1 and TRBJ1-1 gives the whole variable domain KAGVTQTPRYLIKTRGQQVTLSCSPISGHRSVSWYQQTPGQGLQFLFEYFSETQRNKGNFPGRFSGRQFSNSRSEMNVSTLELGDSALYLCASSLGQVNTEAFFGQGTRLTVV.

This clone came up once. The V gene is TRBV10-3, the J gene TRBJ2-2; 7 bases agree with TRBD1. Germline V gene sequence: CDR1 ENHRY, CDR2 SYGVKD. This CDR3 contains 16 residues. V shed 10 bases, J shed 0 bases, and the junction held 11 bases outside the gene matches. This chain's CDR3 is CASRVQGLTNTGELFF. The CDR3 DNA sequence: TGTGCCAGTCGGGTACAGGGGCTCACGAACACCGGGGAGCTGTTTTTT.